These 3 T cell receptor beta chains came from one sample sequenced in a study of Graves' ophthalmopathy and Graves' hyperthyroidism. The authors amplified TCR beta CDR3 regions, and they did so from RNA transcripts for repertoire sequencing. The first-round RT-PCR employed HTBI primers together with the Qiagen OneStep RT-PCR kit. A multiplex PCR was then performed as the second round. TCRdb redid the calling of the multiplex PCR reads with MiXCR, one entry per CDR3 protein. The data hold 400,000 to 450,000 distinct CDR3 sequences, with over 20% observed a single time. The material sequenced was peripheral blood. Every receptor here comes from a woman between 18 and 29 years old with stable Graves' hyperthyroidism.

The chain carries TRBV12-3 or TRBV12-4 and TRBJ2-7; 7 bases are a match to TRBD1. V shed 5 bases and J 10 bases; nucleotides not matched to a gene: 8. The CDR3 loop spans 12 amino acids. Here the CDR3 reads CASSLSGQRQYF. The CDR3 coding sequence is TGTGCCAGCAGTCTGTCGGGACAGCGTCAGTACTTC.

The V and J genes are TRBV19 and TRBJ1-1; the match to TRBD1 covers 9 bases. The V gene end was trimmed by 7 bases and the J gene end by 3 bases; junction bases not matched to a gene: 6. CDR1 and CDR2 from the germline V gene are LNHDA and SQIVND (reference sequence). This CDR3 spans 14 amino acids. The CDR3 sequence: CASIPTGGHTEAFF. The CDR3 bases are TGTGCCAGTATCCCGACAGGGGGTCACACTGAAGCTTTCTTT.

This clonotype is a singleton in its sample. The chain is built from TRBV6-5 and TRBJ1-1; 10 nucleotides match TRBD1. Germline loops: CDR1 MNHEY, CDR2 SVGAGI. Trimming took 2 bases from V and 4 from J; bases not matched to a gene: 7. The CDR3 totals 16 residues. The CDR3 spells CASSYPSTGGRTEAFF. The CDR3 DNA is TGTGCCAGCAGTTACCCCTCGACAGGGGGCCGCACTGAAGCTTTCTTT.